The 6 T cell receptor beta chains presented below share a single source sample, sequenced in a study of OX40 agonist ivuxolimab in advanced cancers. The repertoire was sequenced with immunoSEQ multiplex PCR; TCRdb's copy has only in-frame clones and lacks some. The sample holds 55,000 to 80,000 clones, about 86% seen once. This sample comprised CD4+ or CD8+ T cells sorted from blood, obtained in a trial of the OX40 agonist ivuxolimab. The receptors were sampled from an adult with an advanced solid tumor such as melanoma, head and neck, liver or kidney cancer.

The chain joins TRBV5-1 to TRBJ1-2, with D unclear. The CDR3 sequence is 13 residues long. Germline lookup yields CDR1 SGHRS and CDR2 YFSETQ. V was cut by 0 bases and J by 4 bases, with 7 bases left in between. CDR3 loop: CASSLDGSYGYTF. In DNA form, the CDR3 reads TGCGCCAGCAGCTTGGACGGCTCCTATGGCTACACCTTC.

This clone showed up just a few times. This chain uses TRBV5-1 with TRBJ2-3, with D perhaps assigned TRBD1 or TRBD2 (5 bases each). V gave up 3 bases and J gave up 2 bases, with 10 bases separating them. Per the germline V gene, CDR1 is SGHRS and CDR2 is YFSETQ. The CDR3 length is 14 residues. CDR3 DNA sequence: TGCGCCAGCAGCTGGGGGTTTGTCACAGATACGCAGTATTTT. Its translation: CASSWGFVTDTQYF.

The chain uses TRBV5-1 and TRBJ1-6; D ambiguous. From germline, CDR1 is SGHRS and CDR2 YFSETQ. The CDR3 runs 16 residues. V dropped 5 bases and J dropped 8 bases, with 20 bases sitting between them. The CDR3, as DNA: TGCGCCAGCAGTATAAACGGAGACCCAGCCGATTCACCCCTCCACTTT. It translates to CASSINGDPADSPLHF.

V gene TRBV18 combines with J gene TRBJ2-1; D is possibly TRBD1 (5 bases). Trimming pared 10 bases from V and 3 bases from J, leaving 13 bases between. CDR3 size: 13 residues. Germline loops: CDR1 KGHSH, CDR2 LQKENI. The CDR3 nucleotides read TGTGCCACCACTGGGGCTTTCTACAATGAGCAGTTCTTC. Translated, it gives CATTGAFYNEQFF.

This chain links TRBV27 with TRBJ1-2, with D unresolved. The CDR3 consists of 14 residues. The V end was cut by 5 bases, the J end by 2 bases, with 12 bases between. CDR1 and CDR2 (germline): MNHEY, SMNVEV (reference sequence). The CDR3 protein is CASSGLWGNYGYTF. In DNA, the CDR3 is TGTGCCAGCAGTGGCCTCTGGGGAAACTATGGCTACACCTTC.

The chain joins TRBV5-1 to TRBJ2-5; perhaps D is TRBD1 or TRBD2 (5 bases each). Looked up from germline, CDR1 is SGHRS and CDR2 is YFSETQ. With 4 bases removed from V and 4 bases from J, the gap between germline ends came to 14 bases. CDR3 length: 14 amino acids. This chain's CDR3 is CASSTGPGRETQYF. In DNA, the CDR3 is TGCGCCAGCAGCACGGGACCGGGGCGAGAGACCCAGTACTTC.